One and the same sample provided the 5 T cell receptor beta chains below, sequenced in a study of T cell repertoires in aging, cancer and after chemotherapy. Rearranged V-D-J TRB sequences were amplified with a mixed TRB-A/B primer pool. TCRdb processed the multiplex PCR reads anew with MiXCR; each CDR3 protein has one entry. Of 7,000 to 10,000 distinct CDR3 sequences listed, roughly half are singletons. Peripheral blood genomic DNA, not sorted cells or RNA, was the template. The specimen was blood. These receptors were collected from a human donor with a solid tumor.

The rearrangement joins TRBV5-6 to TRBJ2-7; D is unresolved. The CDR3 extends over 16 amino acids. V was clipped by 4 bases and J by 0 bases, with 17 bases between them. Looked up from germline, CDR1 is SGHDT and CDR2 is YYEEEE. DNA for the CDR3: TGTGCCAGCAGCCTGCCGGGTCGCTTCAGCTCCTACGAGCAGTACTTC. Protein sequence: CASSLPGRFSSYEQYF.

In its sample, this clonotype was seen once. J is TRBJ1-2 and V is TRBV30; a possible D gene is TRBD1 (5 bases). The V gene's germline CDR1 is GTSNPN and CDR2 SVGIG (reference sequence). Trimming stripped 2 bases from V and 5 bases from J, with 9 bases between. The CDR3 contains 12 residues. The CDR3 DNA sequence: TGTGCCTGGAGTTTGGCAGGGTATGGCTACACCTTC. This sequence encodes CAWSLAGYGYTF.

J is TRBJ2-6 and V is TRBV7-9; D remains ambiguous. This CDR3 comprises 15 residues. CDR1 and CDR2 (germline): SEHNR, FQNEAQ (reference sequence). Trimming took off 1 base at V and 0 bases at J, with 4 bases between the two ends. DNA of the CDR3: TGTGCCAGCAGCTTAGTGATCTCTGGGGCCAACGTCCTGACTTTC. It encodes CASSLVISGANVLTF.

V usage is TRBV5-8 and J usage is TRBJ1-2, with TRBD1 matching over 8 bases. Trimming at V came to 0 bases and at J to 4 bases, leaving 8 bases not matched to a gene. Germline V gene lookup returns CDR1 SGHTS and CDR2 YDEGEE. The CDR3 is 16 residues long. The CDR3 sequence is CASSLGGQGRVYGYTF. The DNA for the CDR3 is TGTGCCAGCAGCTTGGGTGGACAGGGACGGGTCTATGGCTACACCTTC.

V usage is TRBV3-2 and J usage is TRBJ1-2; the listed D gene, TRBD1, was not tested against the DNA. TRBV3-2 is designated a pseudogene. The CDR3 spans 15 residues. CDR3 nucleotide sequence: TGTGCCAGCAGCCAAGATCACGGACAGGACTATGGCTACACCTTC. It yields the protein CASSQDHGQDYGYTF.